This paragraph covers one T cell receptor beta chain sequence. The data are from a study of blood T cell repertoires in COVID-19. About the study: Whether acute or convalescent, the COVID-19 samples came from the United States, Italy and Spain.

TCRdb keeps only in-frame clones here, not all; method: immunoSEQ multiplex PCR. The data show roughly 330,000 clones, approximately 88% seen once. This CDR3 comprises 16 residues. The V and J ends lost 2 bases and 4 bases, in that order; junction bases with no gene match: 6. The germline CDR1 and CDR2 sequences are SEHNR and FQNEAQ (reference sequence). Specimen: peripheral blood. The receptor was derived from a man younger than 35 who had recovered from COVID-19. V is TRBV7-9 and J is TRBJ2-1; 9 positions match TRBD1. In nucleotides, the CDR3 is TGTGCCAGCAGCTTATACGTGGGACAGGGATACAATGAGCAGTTCTTC. This gives the protein CASSLYVGQGYNEQFF.